This T cell receptor beta chain stems from a study of shared T cell receptors in the human thymus. The CDR3 runs to 17 residues. Deletions cut 4 bases from V and 8 bases from J, with 23 bases between. Germline CDR1 SNHLY, CDR2 FYNNEI. Generated by immunoSEQ multiplex PCR, the TCRdb table keeps only in-frame clones and is missing some. The top ten hold 0.0094% of the sample, which has 500,000 to 850,000 clones, around 87% seen once. The same data also contributed to another study, on human thymus T cells. As that report states: Resections obtained during corrective heart surgery supplied the thymus tissue.

Sequenced material: thymocytes. The TCR originated in a boy under three years old with a congenital heart defect. The chain carries TRBV2 and TRBJ1-4, with a weak D call TRBD1 (5 bases). CDR3 nucleotides: TGTGCCAGCAGTGCCTCGCGGTGGGAGGGGCTAAGGGAAAAACTGTTTTTT. The encoded protein is CASSASRWEGLREKLFF.